Following are 14 T cell receptor beta chains from one sample sequenced in a study of T cells in Graves' hyperthyroidism and ophthalmopathy. What was amplified from RNA transcripts were TCR beta CDR3 regions. The study used the HTBI primer set for a first-round RT-PCR of the TCR CDR3. One entry per CDR3 protein, called by TCRdb with MiXCR from the multiplex PCR reads. The sample records around 800,000 distinct CDR3 sequences, roughly 37% being singletons. The specimen was blood. The receptors shown here come from a man between 18 and 29 years old with Graves' hyperthyroidism.

The rearrangement uses TRBV3-1 and TRBJ1-5; a possible D gene is TRBD1 (6 bases). CDR3 length: 16 residues. Trimming shortened V by 4 bases and J by 1 base, and 14 bases separated the two germline ends. Germline V lookup: CDR1 LGHDT, CDR2 YNNKEL (reference sequence). The DNA for the CDR3 is TGTGCCAGCAGCCGAGGTCGGACAGAAAGCAATCAGCCCCAGCATTTT. Translated: CASSRGRTESNQPQHF.

A few counts support this clonotype. V gene TRBV7-9 combines with J gene TRBJ1-4; D is undetermined. The V gene lost 2 bases and the J gene lost 10 bases, with 14 bases spanning the gap. Germline V gives CDR1 SEHNR, CDR2 FQNEAQ (reference sequence). The CDR3 is made up of 14 amino acids. The CDR3 DNA sequence: TGTGCCAGCAGCTTAATGTTGGAGAACTCAAAACTGTTTTTT. Residues: CASSLMLENSKLFF.

The sample holds many counts of this clonotype. CDR3: CASRGDRRITGYTF. The CDR3 region has the DNA TGTGCCAGCAGGGGGGACAGGCGGATAACGGGCTACACCTTC. The chain is built from TRBV2 and TRBJ1-2; 8 bases fit TRBD1. With V trimmed by 6 bases and J by 8 bases, 11 bases remained unmatched. Germline V gene sequence: CDR1 SNHLY, CDR2 FYNNEI. This CDR3 is 14 amino acids long. The complete variable domain, with remaining parts taken from reference TRBV2 and TRBJ1-2, reads EPEVTQTPSHQVTQMGQEVILRCVPISNHLYFYWYRQILGQKVEFLVSFYNNEISEKSEIFDDQFSVERPDGSNFTLKIRSTKLEDSAMYFCASRGDRRITGYTFGSGTRLTVV.

The chain combines TRBV10-1 with TRBJ2-1; 8 bases agree with TRBD2. CDR1 and CDR2 (germline): WNHNN, SYGVQD (reference sequence). CDR3 length: 15 amino acids. J lost 9 bases, V lost 3 bases, and 10 bases had no gene match. This chain's CDR3 is CASSEGSGSGGEQFF. The CDR3 DNA sequence: TGCGCCAGCAGTGAAGGGTCGGGAAGCGGGGGTGAGCAGTTCTTC.

The chain uses TRBV11-2 and TRBJ2-7; D unresolved. Germline lookup yields CDR1 SGHAT and CDR2 FQNNGV. This CDR3 comprises 14 residues. V shed 1 base and J shed 0 bases, with 7 bases lying between them. The CDR3 protein is CASSLVTTSYEQYF. The CDR3 nucleotides are TGTGCCAGCAGCTTAGTAACTACCTCCTACGAGCAGTACTTC.

The V and J genes are TRBV4-1 and TRBJ1-1; no firm D call. Deletions cut 0 bases from V and 6 bases from J, with 11 bases between. CDR1 is MGHRA, CDR2 YSYEKL, per germline. The length of the CDR3 is 14 residues. The CDR3 DNA reads TGCGCCAGCAGCCAAGAAATGTGGCGGCCTGAAGCTTTCTTT. It specifies CASSQEMWRPEAFF.

This clonotype showed up just once. The chain links TRBV7-9 to TRBJ2-7; TRBD2 aligns across 7 bases. The V segment lost 6 bases and the J segment 4 bases; nucleotides outside the gene matches: 12. The CDR3 spans 15 residues. Germline CDR1 reads SEHNR; CDR2 reads FQNEAQ (reference sequence). The CDR3 loop reads CASRGMTGGGYEQYF. The CDR3 DNA reads as TGTGCCAGCAGAGGGATGACGGGAGGTGGGTACGAGCAGTACTTC.

V gene TRBV7-9 combines with J gene TRBJ2-6; TRBD2 agrees at 8 bases. Per the germline V gene, CDR1 is SEHNR and CDR2 is FQNEAQ (reference sequence). The CDR3 totals 14 residues. J lost 4 bases, V lost 4 bases, and 0 bases had no gene match. For the CDR3, the DNA is TGTGCCAGCAGCTCTAGCGGGGGGGCCAACGTCCTGACTTTC. Translation: CASSSSGGANVLTF.

This clonotype was observed many times. CDR3 sequence: CASSMTGIYGYTF. DNA for the CDR3: TGTGCCAGTAGTATGACAGGGATTTATGGCTACACCTTC. The chain is built from TRBV19 and TRBJ1-2; 7 nucleotides align to TRBD1. This CDR3 has 13 residues. V trimming: 3 bases; J trimming: 5 bases; junction bases outside the gene matches: 3. From germline, CDR1 is LNHDA and CDR2 SQIVND (reference sequence).

The chain recombines TRBV7-8 with TRBJ1-5; no firm D call. Germline lookup yields CDR1 SGHVS and CDR2 FQNEAQ. Trimming shortened V by 0 bases and J by 2 bases, and 14 bases separated the two germline ends. The CDR3 contains 17 residues. CDR3 DNA sequence: TGTGCCAGCAGCTTAGCTTCGTTTAGGGAAGGCAATCAGCCCCAGCATTTT. This sequence encodes CASSLASFREGNQPQHF. Complete variable domain (other parts from reference TRBV7-8 and TRBJ1-5): GAGVSQSPRYKVAKRGQDVALRCDPISGHVSLFWYQQALGQGPEFLTYFQNEAQLDKSGLPSDRFFAERPEGSVSTLKIQRTQQEDSAVYLCASSLASFREGNQPQHFGDGTRLSIL.

V and J are TRBV20-1 and TRBJ2-7; possible D gene TRBD2, 6 bases. Trimming removed 4 bases at V and 9 bases at J, with 19 bases between. This CDR3 spans 13 amino acids. Per the germline V gene, CDR1 is DFQATT and CDR2 is SNEGSKA (reference sequence). The CDR3 DNA is TGCAGTGCTACCTACCCCGCGGGGCCATTGCAGTACTTC. Translation: CSATYPAGPLQYF.

CDR3 region: CASSRSYGTNEKLFF. The CDR3 DNA reads as TGTGCCAGCAGCCGTTCTTACGGGACTAATGAAAAACTGTTTTTT. The genes are TRBV7-2 and TRBJ1-4; D not certain. From germline, CDR1 is SGHTA and CDR2 FQGNSA. With 5 bases removed from V and 2 bases from J, the gap between germline ends came to 12 bases. This CDR3 comprises 15 residues.

The table lists this clonotype with a few counts. This chain links TRBV19 with TRBJ1-1; 10 bases map to TRBD1. Germline CDR1 is LNHDA and CDR2 is SQIVND (reference sequence). V shed 7 bases and J 5 bases; nucleotides not matched to a gene: 7. CDR3 size: 14 residues. The CDR3 coding sequence is TGTGCCAGTAATTGGGGGACAGGGGATACTGAAGCTTTCTTT. This translates into CASNWGTGDTEAFF.

The J gene is TRBJ2-5, the V gene TRBV5-1, with D unresolved. Trimming cost V 0 bases and J 7 bases, with 10 bases left between them. CDR3 size: 13 residues. Germline V CDR1 and CDR2: SGHRS, YFSETQ. CDR3 residues: CASSLEGVGTQYF. The CDR3 nucleotides read TGCGCCAGCAGCTTGGAGGGTGTGGGGACCCAGTACTTC. Full variable domain (outside the CDR3, taken from reference TRBV5-1 and TRBJ2-5): KAGVTQTPRYLIKTRGQQVTLSCSPISGHRSVSWYQQTPGQGLQFLFEYFSETQRNKGNFPGRFSGRQFSNSRSEMNVSTLELGDSALYLCASSLEGVGTQYFGPGTRLLVL.